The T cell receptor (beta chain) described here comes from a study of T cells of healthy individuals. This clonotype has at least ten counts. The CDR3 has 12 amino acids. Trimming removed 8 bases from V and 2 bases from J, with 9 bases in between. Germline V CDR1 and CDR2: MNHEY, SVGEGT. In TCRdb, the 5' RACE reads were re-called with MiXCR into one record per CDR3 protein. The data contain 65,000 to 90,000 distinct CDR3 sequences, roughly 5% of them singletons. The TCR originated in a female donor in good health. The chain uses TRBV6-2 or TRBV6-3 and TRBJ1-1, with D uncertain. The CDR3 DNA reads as TGTGCCAGCCGCCCCCCTAACACTGAAGCTTTCTTT. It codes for CASRPPNTEAFF.